This T cell receptor (beta chain) was identified in a study of T cell changes during pregnancy in multiple sclerosis. With V trimmed by 1 base and J by 2 bases, 2 bases remained unmatched. CDR1 is MGHRA, CDR2 YSYEKL, per germline. This CDR3 has 15 residues. Sequenced by immunoSEQ multiplex PCR; TCRdb stores in-frame clones only, minus some. The repertoire consists of some 57,000 clones, with over 80% occurring once and the leading ten covering roughly 0.82%. This clonotype originated in a female donor in good health, enrolled as a control in a pregnancy study. Sequencing used peripheral blood, obtained in the first trimester of pregnancy. The chain combines TRBV4-1 with TRBJ2-5; TRBD2 matches at 9 bases. The DNA for the CDR3 is TGCGCCAGCAGCCAAGTAAGCGGGGGGCAAGAGACCCAGTACTTC. Protein product: CASSQVSGGQETQYF.